One sample yielded the 5 T cell receptor beta chains listed below, sequenced in a study of blood T cell repertoires in COVID-19. Clones were sequenced by immunoSEQ multiplex PCR, and TCRdb holds only the in-frame ones, with some missing. The table has 40,000 to 50,000 clones, 75% to 80% seen once. The sequenced sample consisted of peripheral blood. These receptors all come from a man in his 70s with active or convalescent COVID-19.

This clone was detected only a few times. V is TRBV2 and J is TRBJ2-1; TRBD2 matches 12 bases. The CDR3 totals 15 residues. Trimming removed 6 bases from V and 5 bases from J; junction bases left unmatched: 5. From germline, CDR1 is SNHLY and CDR2 FYNNEI. CDR3 in DNA: TGTGCCAGCAGGCCACTAGCGGGGGGCAACAATGAGCAGTTCTTC. The encoded protein is CASRPLAGGNNEQFF.

The rearrangement links TRBV6-2 or TRBV6-3 to TRBJ1-2; the D gene is possibly TRBD1 (6 bases). The CDR3 is 16 amino acids. The germline V gene has CDR1 MNHEY and CDR2 SVGEGT. V shed 7 bases and J shed 5 bases, with 23 bases lying between them. CDR3: CASTPRGSRYVYGYTF. CDR3 nucleotide sequence: TGTGCCAGCACCCCAAGGGGGTCGCGCTACGTGTATGGCTACACCTTC.

The chain recombines TRBV10-3 with TRBJ1-2; 8 positions match TRBD1. Germline CDR1 reads ENHRY; CDR2 reads SYGVKD. Trimming at V came to 9 bases and at J to 8 bases, leaving 5 bases not matched to a gene. There are 11 residues in the CDR3. The CDR3 loop reads CAIGTGGGYTF. The CDR3 DNA sequence: TGTGCCATAGGGACAGGCGGCGGCTACACCTTC.

This CDR3 reads CATGEKRRGYTF. In DNA form, the CDR3 reads TGTGCCACAGGGGAGAAAAGGCGTGGCTACACCTTC. The rearrangement links TRBV28 to TRBJ1-2; D perhaps matches TRBD1 (6 bases). Germline CDR1 and CDR2: MDHEN and SYDVKM. V was clipped by 10 bases and J by 7 bases, with 16 bases between them. This CDR3 is 12 amino acids long.

This chain connects TRBV11-2 to TRBJ1-4, with D tentatively TRBD1 (5 bases). V was shortened by 6 bases and J by 6 bases, with 17 bases between the two germline ends. Germline values: CDR1 SGHAT, CDR2 FQNNGV. There are 15 residues in the CDR3. Here the CDR3 reads CASSRRVLPYEKLFF. CDR3 in DNA: TGTGCCAGCAGTCGCAGGGTCCTCCCTTATGAAAAACTGTTTTTT. The entire variable domain, with the rest obtained from reference TRBV11-2 and TRBJ1-4, is as follows: EAGVAQSPRYKIIEKRQSVAFWCNPISGHATLYWYQQILGQGPKLLIQFQNNGVVDDSQLPKDRFSAERLKGVDSTLKIQPAKLEDSAVYLCASSRRVLPYEKLFFGSGTQLSVL.